What follows are 24 T cell receptor beta chains derived from one specimen sequenced in a study of cytomegalovirus exposure and HLA in healthy donors. A multiplex PCR was run with 60 Vbeta primers and 13 Jbeta primers. The assay was immunoSEQ multiplex PCR, and TCRdb's table has in-frame clones only and misses some. The sample contains 150,000 to 200,000 clones, roughly 85% of which appear only once. Sequencing was done on a sample of PBMCs. The receptor source for this set is a woman aged 45-60 years in good health and CMV-seronegative.

The chain combines TRBV28 with TRBJ2-1; 10 bases fit TRBD2. The CDR3 covers 12 residues. V lost 8 bases to trimming and J lost 12 bases; unmatched junction nucleotides: 7. The germline gives CDR1 MDHEN, CDR2 SYDVKM. The CDR3, as DNA: TGTGCCAGCTCCCTAGCGGGAGATGCGCAGTTCTTC. This gives the protein CASSLAGDAQFF.

This chain connects TRBV11-1 to TRBJ2-7, with 7 nucleotides matching TRBD2. The CDR3 runs 15 residues. The germline V gene has CDR1 SGHAT and CDR2 FQDESV (reference sequence). J was trimmed by 3 bases and V by 0 bases; bases with no gene match: 5. The DNA for the CDR3 is TGTGCCAGCAGCTTAGCGCGAACTAGCGACTACGAGCAGTACTTC. Its translation: CASSLARTSDYEQYF.

J is TRBJ2-2 and V is TRBV15; 7 bases map to TRBD2. Trimming at V came to 1 base and at J to 4 bases, leaving 3 bases not matched to a gene. Germline V gene sequence: CDR1 LNHNV, CDR2 YYDKDF (reference sequence). This CDR3 is built from 15 residues. The DNA of the CDR3 is TGTGCCACCAGCAGAGGGGTAGCGGGCACCGGGGAGCTGTTTTTT. This translates into CATSRGVAGTGELFF.

The chain carries TRBV7-9 and TRBJ2-7; D perhaps matches TRBD1 (6 bases). Germline assignment: CDR1 SEHNR and CDR2 FQNEAQ (reference sequence). The CDR3 is 15 residues long. V was cut by 5 bases and J by 5 bases, with 19 bases left in between. The CDR3 DNA reads as TGTGCCAGCAGCGTCGGACAGCCCGGGGTTCACGAGCAGTACTTC. Translating gives CASSVGQPGVHEQYF.

V is TRBV5-4 and J is TRBJ1-1; D perhaps matches TRBD1 (5 bases). Trimming cost V 4 bases and J 5 bases, with 12 bases left between them. This CDR3 contains 13 residues. Germline-derived CDR1 and CDR2 are SGHNT and YYREEE (reference sequence). The CDR3 DNA is TGTGCCAGCAGCCGGCGGGGGTTTACTGAAGCTTTCTTT. Protein sequence: CASSRRGFTEAFF.

The chain employs TRBV5-5 and TRBJ2-5, with 8 bases aligning to TRBD1. The CDR3 runs to 13 residues. CDR1 and CDR2 (germline): SGHKS, YYEKEE (reference sequence). The trim removed 1 base at V and 5 bases at J, leaving 1 base unmatched. The CDR3 loop is CASSLTGGETQYF. For the CDR3, the DNA is TGTGCCAGCAGCTTGACAGGGGGGGAGACCCAGTACTTC.

The chain combines TRBV27 with TRBJ2-1; tentatively, D is TRBD1 (6 bases). CDR1 is MNHEY, CDR2 SMNVEV, per germline (reference sequence). V was shortened by 2 bases and J by 9 bases, with 17 bases between the two germline ends. This CDR3 spans 15 amino acids. CDR3 nucleotide sequence: TGTGCCAGCAGTTTAAGCACACAGGGACGGAGTGAGCAGTTCTTC. Residues: CASSLSTQGRSEQFF.

V is TRBV5-1 and J is TRBJ2-2; 9 nucleotides agree with TRBD1. Trimming cost V 4 bases and J 3 bases; bases outside gene matches: 7. The V gene's germline CDR1 is SGHRS and CDR2 YFSETQ. The CDR3 consists of 16 residues. CDR3: CASSMRTGVDTGELFF. The CDR3 region has the DNA TGCGCCAGCAGCATGAGGACAGGGGTGGACACCGGGGAGCTGTTTTTT.

Concerning this clone: Other DNA variants within this sample encode the same CDR3. The V gene is TRBV7-3, the J gene TRBJ2-2; 14 positions match TRBD2. V lost 1 base, J lost 6 bases, and 4 bases stayed unmatched. CDR3 size: 17 residues. Germline loops: CDR1 SGHTA, CDR2 FQGTGA. The DNA for the CDR3 is TGTGCCAGCAGCTTAAGGGGACTAGCGGGGGACCCCGGGGAGCTGTTTTTT. This gives the protein CASSLRGLAGDPGELFF.

This chain connects TRBV19 to TRBJ2-3; 15 bases match TRBD2. Germline loops: CDR1 LNHDA, CDR2 SQIVND (reference sequence). The CDR3 is 16 residues long. V gave up 6 bases and J gave up 1 base; unmatched junction bases: 2. In nucleotides, the CDR3 is TGTGCCAGTAGGGGACTAGCGGGAGGTGGCACAGATACGCAGTATTTT. Residues: CASRGLAGGGTDTQYF. Full variable domain (rest looked up from reference TRBV19 and TRBJ2-3): DGGITQSPKYLFRKEGQNVTLSCEQNLNHDAMYWYRQDPGQGLRLIYYSQIVNDFQKGDIAEGYSVSREKKESFPLTVTSAQKNPTAFYLCASRGLAGGGTDTQYFGPGTRLTVL.

This clone came up a few times. The chain links TRBV28 to TRBJ1-2, with 8 positions matching TRBD1. Germline loops: CDR1 MDHEN, CDR2 SYDVKM. This CDR3 is 16 amino acids long. The V gene end was trimmed by 2 bases and the J gene end by 10 bases; junction bases not matched to a gene: 15. The CDR3 nucleotides are TGTGCCAGCAGTTTAGGGACAGGACCACTTCCTACTGACTACACCTTC. It specifies CASSLGTGPLPTDYTF.

The chain carries TRBV28 and TRBJ2-7; possible D gene TRBD1, 6 bases. From germline, CDR1 is MDHEN and CDR2 SYDVKM. CDR3 size: 13 residues. Trimming pared 5 bases from V and 2 bases from J, leaving 10 bases between. The CDR3 sequence: CASSRQAPYEQYF. DNA for the CDR3: TGTGCCAGCAGTCGACAGGCCCCCTACGAGCAGTACTTC.

The chain combines TRBV30 with TRBJ1-1; D uncertain. CDR1 and CDR2 from the germline V gene are GTSNPN and SVGIG (reference sequence). V shed 5 bases and J shed 5 bases, with 9 bases lying between them. CDR3 size: 11 residues. The CDR3 DNA sequence: TGTGCCTGGGGGAGTGGAACTGAAGCTTTCTTT. Translated: CAWGSGTEAFF.

The chain uses TRBV25-1 and TRBJ1-2; the D gene is possibly TRBD1 (6 bases). Germline lookup yields CDR1 MGHDK and CDR2 SYGVNS. The CDR3 length is 13 residues. V lost 10 bases and J 8 bases, leaving 20 bases between the germline ends. CDR3 region: CATKPFTGSGYTF. In DNA, the CDR3 is TGTGCCACCAAGCCTTTTACAGGGTCGGGCTACACCTTC.

The chain couples TRBV6-1 to TRBJ1-1, with D perhaps TRBD1 (5 bases). Germline loops: CDR1 MNHNS, CDR2 SASEGT. The CDR3 extends over 15 amino acids. The V end was cut by 2 bases, the J end by 0 bases, with 10 bases between. In DNA form, the CDR3 reads TGTGCCAGCAGTGAAATGGAGGGGATGAACACTGAAGCTTTCTTT. This sequence encodes CASSEMEGMNTEAFF.

The chain uses TRBV28 and TRBJ1-1, with D perhaps matching TRBD1 (5 bases). CDR1 and CDR2 from the germline V gene are MDHEN and SYDVKM. The CDR3 is 14 amino acids. Deletions cut 2 bases from V and 4 bases from J, with 11 bases between. The CDR3 sequence is CASSLGRGGTEAFF. The CDR3 bases are TGTGCCAGCAGTTTAGGTAGGGGAGGCACTGAAGCTTTCTTT.

The chain joins TRBV7-6 to TRBJ2-2; TRBD2 matches 8 bases. The CDR3 spans 16 residues. J lost 2 bases, V lost 3 bases, and 5 bases had no gene match. CDR1 is SGHVS and CDR2 is FNYEAQ in the germline V gene. The CDR3 loop reads CASSLGTSGNTGELFF. CDR3 nucleotide sequence: TGTGCCAGCAGCTTGGGGACTAGTGGCAACACCGGGGAGCTGTTTTTT.

This clone has just a few counts. This sequence joins TRBV5-1 and TRBJ1-2; no reliable D call. CDR1 is SGHRS, CDR2 YFSETQ, per germline. CDR3 length: 14 amino acids. V was cut by 1 base and J by 0 bases, with 7 bases left in between. The CDR3 nucleotides read TGCGCCAGCAGCTTGTCACAAGCTAACTATGGCTACACCTTC. It translates to CASSLSQANYGYTF.

This chain links TRBV28 with TRBJ1-4; 7 bases align to TRBD1. Germline lookup yields CDR1 MDHEN and CDR2 SYDVKM. The J segment lost 1 base and the V segment lost 4 bases, leaving 9 bases of the junction unmatched. CDR3 length: 17 residues. CDR3 sequence: CASSSGTAVRTNEKLFF. The CDR3 DNA reads as TGTGCCAGCAGTTCCGGGACAGCGGTCAGAACTAATGAAAAACTGTTTTTT.

V is TRBV30 and J is TRBJ2-1; 8 positions agree with TRBD1. V lost 1 base, J lost 9 bases, and 5 bases stayed unmatched. The CDR3 loop spans 13 amino acids. Germline V gene lookup returns CDR1 GTSNPN and CDR2 SVGIG (reference sequence). This CDR3 reads CAWSAQGAGEQFF. The DNA for the CDR3 is TGTGCCTGGAGTGCCCAGGGGGCGGGTGAGCAGTTCTTC.

The gene calls are TRBV19 and TRBJ2-7; D unclear. This CDR3 region has 15 residues. Germline values: CDR1 LNHDA, CDR2 SQIVND (reference sequence). V lost 2 bases and J lost 0, with 11 bases in between. As DNA, the CDR3 is TGTGCCAGTAGTATAACAGCTACCTTCTCCTACGAGCAGTACTTC. This translates into CASSITATFSYEQYF.

Only a few counts were recorded for this clone. V is TRBV5-4 and J is TRBJ2-7; no clear D. Germline assignment: CDR1 SGHNT and CDR2 YYREEE (reference sequence). The CDR3 is made up of 13 amino acids. The germline V and J ends were trimmed by 4 bases and 0 bases, with 8 bases remaining between them. CDR3 residues: CASSIQNSYEQYF. The CDR3 DNA is TGTGCCAGCAGCATACAAAACTCCTACGAGCAGTACTTC. The variable domain in full, with the rest retrieved from reference TRBV5-4 and TRBJ2-7, is ETGVTQSPTHLIKTRGQQVTLRCSSQSGHNTVSWYQQALGQGPQFIFQYYREEENGRGNFPPRFSGLQFPNYSSELNVNALELDDSALYLCASSIQNSYEQYFGPGTRLTVT.

This clone appeared a few times. The same CDR3 can be traced to other DNA sequences in this sample. The CDR3 DNA reads as TGTGCCAGCAGTTACTCGGGACAGGGAGGCTACACCTTC. Its protein product is CASSYSGQGGYTF. V is TRBV6-5 and J is TRBJ1-2, with 9 bases matching TRBD1. The CDR3 spans 13 residues. Looked up from germline, CDR1 is MNHEY and CDR2 is SVGAGI. V shed 0 bases, J shed 8 bases, and the junction held 1 base outside the gene matches.

The CDR3 protein is CASSPSTVFNNEQFF. The CDR3 coding sequence is TGTGCCAGCAGCCCTAGCACAGTATTCAACAATGAGCAGTTCTTC. The gene calls are TRBV14 and TRBJ2-1; D is perhaps TRBD2 (5 bases). The CDR3 totals 15 residues. Trimming stripped 4 bases from V and 5 bases from J, with 15 bases between. Looked up from germline, CDR1 is SGHDN and CDR2 is FVKESK.